A single sample gave rise to the 30 T cell receptor beta chains below, sequenced in a study of blood T cell repertoires in COVID-19. Sequencing was performed with immunoSEQ multiplex PCR; in TCRdb, only in-frame clones are kept and a portion is missing. Of about 160,000 clones in the sample, approximately 86% were seen once. Sequenced: peripheral blood. Receptors were obtained from a woman older than 75 with active or convalescent COVID-19.

The chain uses TRBV9 and TRBJ2-7; 7 positions agree with TRBD1. This CDR3 region has 15 residues. Germline lookup yields CDR1 SGDLS and CDR2 YYNGEE. With V trimmed by 3 bases and J by 3 bases, 9 bases remained unmatched. The CDR3 sequence is CASSGSRGLNYEQYF. CDR3 DNA sequence: TGTGCCAGCAGCGGGAGCAGGGGGTTAAACTACGAGCAGTACTTC. The entire variable domain, with the rest obtained from reference TRBV9 and TRBJ2-7, is as follows: DSGVTQTPKHLITATGQRVTLRCSPRSGDLSVYWYQQSLDQGLQFLIQYYNGEERAKGNILERFSAQQFPDLHSELNLSSLELGDSALYFCASSGSRGLNYEQYFGPGTRLTVT.

In the case of this clone: A much larger clone lies one base from this, so it may be a read error. This chain connects TRBV11-2 to TRBJ2-1, with 7 positions matching TRBD1. V was clipped by 3 bases and J by 4 bases; unmatched bases: 3. CDR3 length equals 14 residues. CDR1 and CDR2 (germline): SGHAT, FQNNGV. DNA of the CDR3: TGTGCCAGCAGCTTGTGGGACAGTTACAATGAGCAGTTCTTC. Its translation is CASSLWDSYNEQFF.

The CDR3 DNA follows: TGTGCCAGCAGGCAGACTAGGGGATTCACAGATACGCAGTATTTT. Protein sequence: CASRQTRGFTDTQYF. This chain connects TRBV6-5 to TRBJ2-3; tentatively, D is TRBD2 (6 bases). CDR3 length: 15 residues. Between the trimmed V and J ends, which lost 6 bases and 2 bases, there was a span of 15 bases. Per the germline V gene, CDR1 is MNHEY and CDR2 is SVGAGI.

This clone was recorded once. The chain carries TRBV15 and TRBJ1-4; possible D gene TRBD1, 6 bases. Germline assignment: CDR1 LNHNV and CDR2 YYDKDF (reference sequence). Deletions cut 4 bases from V and 10 bases from J, with 19 bases between. The CDR3 has 15 residues. Here the CDR3 reads CATSISRGTLGKLFF. CDR3 coding DNA: TGTGCCACCAGCATAAGCAGGGGAACCCTCGGAAAACTGTTTTTT. Full variable domain (remainder filled in from reference TRBV15 and TRBJ1-4): DAMVIQNPRYQVTQFGKPVTLSCSQTLNHNVMYWYQQKSSQAPKLLFHYYDKDFNNEADTPDNFQSRRPNTSFCFLDIRSPGLGDTAMYLCATSISRGTLGKLFFGSGTQLSVL.

V is TRBV19 and J is TRBJ1-1; D remains unclear. The germline V gene encodes CDR1 LNHDA and CDR2 SQIVND (reference sequence). Between the trimmed V and J ends, which lost 0 bases and 4 bases, there was a span of 9 bases. The CDR3 totals 14 residues. This CDR3 reads CASSIDGGSTEAFF. The CDR3 nucleotides are TGTGCCAGTAGTATAGATGGAGGAAGCACTGAAGCTTTCTTT. The full variable domain, with the rest looked up from reference TRBV19 and TRBJ1-1, is DGGITQSPKYLFRKEGQNVTLSCEQNLNHDAMYWYRQDPGQGLRLIYYSQIVNDFQKGDIAEGYSVSREKKESFPLTVTSAQKNPTAFYLCASSIDGGSTEAFFGQGTRLTVV.

This clone was recorded once. This chain links TRBV2 with TRBJ1-2; 7 bases agree with TRBD1. J gave up 11 bases and V 6 bases, and 9 bases lay outside the gene matches. The germline gives CDR1 SNHLY, CDR2 FYNNEI. The CDR3 runs to 12 residues. For the CDR3, the DNA is TGTGCCAGCAGGGGGGACAGAGGTGCGTACACCTTC. It translates to CASRGDRGAYTF.

The J gene is TRBJ2-3, the V gene TRBV19; 10 nucleotides align to TRBD1. There are 17 residues in the CDR3. V shed 7 bases, J shed 3 bases, and the junction held 13 bases outside the gene matches. CDR1 LNHDA and CDR2 SQIVND come from the germline V gene (reference sequence). The CDR3 sequence: CASTGGQGLLRTDTQYF. The CDR3 DNA is TGTGCCAGTACCGGGGGACAGGGGTTGTTGAGGACAGATACGCAGTATTTT. The variable domain in full, completed from reference TRBV19 and TRBJ2-3, reads DGGITQSPKYLFRKEGQNVTLSCEQNLNHDAMYWYRQDPGQGLRLIYYSQIVNDFQKGDIAEGYSVSREKKESFPLTVTSAQKNPTAFYLCASTGGQGLLRTDTQYFGPGTRLTVL.

CDR3 nucleotides: TGTGCCAGCACCGCAGGCGGGACCGGGGAGCTGTTTTTT. The encoded protein is CASTAGGTGELFF. The chain carries TRBV5-4 and TRBJ2-2, with D possibly matching TRBD2 (5 bases). The V and J ends lost 6 bases and 5 bases respectively, with 11 bases between them. Germline CDR1 is SGHNT and CDR2 is YYREEE (reference sequence). This CDR3 comprises 13 residues.

This clone was detected a few times. The genes are TRBV20-1 and TRBJ2-7, with 11 bases that match TRBD2. V trimming: 6 bases; J trimming: 1 base; junction bases outside the gene matches: 14. Germline values: CDR1 DFQATT, CDR2 SNEGSKA (reference sequence). CDR3 size: 17 residues. CDR3 amino acids: CSASPSGRPYGSYEQYF. CDR3 DNA: TGCAGTGCCAGTCCTAGCGGGAGGCCCTACGGATCCTACGAGCAGTACTTC.

This chain joins TRBV19 and TRBJ1-3; D is ambiguous. The CDR3 runs to 14 residues. Deletions cut 5 bases from V and 1 base from J, with 9 bases between. Looked up from germline, CDR1 is LNHDA and CDR2 is SQIVND (reference sequence). In DNA form, the CDR3 reads TGTGCCAGTAGTCTCCGGGATTCTGGAAACACCATATATTTT. The encoded protein is CASSLRDSGNTIYF.

The chain is built from TRBV12-5 and TRBJ2-5, with TRBD2 matching over 14 bases. Trimming at V came to 1 base and at J to 4 bases, leaving 14 bases not matched to a gene. CDR3 size: 20 residues. Germline lookup yields CDR1 LGHNT and CDR2 FRNRAP. The chain's CDR3 is CASGLAVVGGTSGSRETQYF. As DNA, the CDR3 is TGTGCTAGTGGTTTGGCCGTCGTGGGCGGGACTAGCGGGAGCCGAGAGACCCAGTACTTC.

This sequence joins TRBV6-1 and TRBJ1-5; TRBD1 might be the D (5 bases). V gave up 5 bases and J gave up 2 bases, with 7 bases separating them. The CDR3 totals 13 residues. From germline, CDR1 is MNHNS and CDR2 SASEGT. CDR3 nucleotides: TGTGCCAGCAGTTCCAGGGGCAATCAGCCCCAGCATTTT. Encoded protein: CASSSRGNQPQHF.

The J gene is TRBJ1-2, the V gene TRBV5-6, with unresolved D. With 4 bases removed from V and 4 bases from J, the gap between germline ends came to 11 bases. The germline gives CDR1 SGHDT, CDR2 YYEEEE. This CDR3 has 13 amino acids. The CDR3 loop is CASSPRAGYGYTF. In DNA form, the CDR3 reads TGTGCCAGCAGCCCGAGGGCAGGCTATGGCTACACCTTC.

CDR3 nucleotides: TGTGCCACCAGCAGAGTACCGGCTAGCTCAGAGACCCAGTACTTC. Protein: CATSRVPASSETQYF. The rearrangement joins TRBV15 to TRBJ2-5; maybe TRBD2 (5 bases). The CDR3 totals 15 residues. CDR1 LNHNV and CDR2 YYDKDF come from the germline V gene (reference sequence). Trimming took 1 base from V and 4 from J, leaving 13 bases between them.

The rearrangement links TRBV5-1 to TRBJ2-3; no firm D call. This CDR3 comprises 13 residues. Between the trimmed V and J ends, which lost 0 bases and 2 bases, there was a span of 4 bases. CDR1 is SGHRS, CDR2 YFSETQ, per germline. The CDR3: CASSLAHTDTQYF. For the CDR3, the DNA is TGCGCCAGCAGCTTGGCCCACACAGATACGCAGTATTTT.

The chain couples TRBV9 to TRBJ2-1, with D possibly being TRBD2 (5 bases). The CDR3 extends over 13 amino acids. V was shortened by 3 bases and J by 7 bases, with 11 bases between the two germline ends. The germline gives CDR1 SGDLS, CDR2 YYNGEE. The CDR3 here is CASSAGLINEQFF. DNA for the CDR3: TGTGCCAGCAGCGCTGGACTGATTAATGAGCAGTTCTTC.

The J gene is TRBJ2-3, the V gene TRBV7-9, with 8 bases matching TRBD1. CDR3 size: 16 residues. J lost 6 bases, V lost 5 bases, and 13 bases had no gene match. Germline V CDR1 and CDR2: SEHNR, FQNEAQ (reference sequence). This CDR3 reads CASSRNNRQGPDTQYF. CDR3 DNA sequence: TGTGCCAGCAGCCGAAATAATAGACAGGGGCCGGATACGCAGTATTTT.

The chain couples TRBV19 to TRBJ2-1; 10 bases agree with TRBD2. The CDR3 sequence is 13 residues long. The J segment lost 5 bases and the V segment lost 8 bases, leaving 3 bases of the junction unmatched. The germline V gene has CDR1 LNHDA and CDR2 SQIVND (reference sequence). The CDR3 DNA sequence: TGTGCCAGTGGACTAGCGGCAAACAATGAGCAGTTCTTC. As protein: CASGLAANNEQFF.

V and J are TRBV4-1 and TRBJ1-3; D perhaps matches TRBD1 (5 bases). Germline lookup yields CDR1 MGHRA and CDR2 YSYEKL. V was pared by 4 bases and J by 5 bases, with 12 bases between. The CDR3 consists of 14 residues. DNA for the CDR3: TGCGCCAGCAGCCCGACAGCGAGTAGAAACACCATATATTTT. It codes for CASSPTASRNTIYF.

This clone was detected only once. This sequence joins TRBV5-1 and TRBJ2-1; TRBD2 matches at 11 bases. CDR3 size: 17 residues. Germline CDR1 reads SGHRS; CDR2 reads YFSETQ. Losses at the gene ends were 3 bases for V and 10 bases for J; bases not matched to a gene: 15. This chain's CDR3 is CASSSRATSGAGSEQFF. Here the CDR3 DNA reads TGCGCCAGCAGCTCCAGAGCGACTAGCGGGGCTGGGAGCGAGCAGTTCTTC.

This chain links TRBV5-1 with TRBJ2-2, with 11 bases lining up with TRBD2. The CDR3 contains 17 residues. The junction had 14 bases not matched to a gene; V was cut back by 5 bases and J by 8 bases. The germline V gene has CDR1 SGHRS and CDR2 YFSETQ. CDR3 sequence reads: CASSLNLLAGAGGELFF. The CDR3 nucleotides are TGCGCCAGCAGTTTGAACCTACTAGCGGGAGCTGGAGGGGAGCTGTTTTTT.

This rearrangement joins TRBV30 to TRBJ1-1; TRBD1 might be the D (6 bases). V was pared by 8 bases and J by 0 bases, with 13 bases between. In germline, CDR1 is GTSNPN, CDR2 SVGIG (reference sequence). There are 13 residues in the CDR3. The CDR3 nucleotides read TGTGCCCAGACAGGAGGATTGAACACTGAAGCTTTCTTT. Its protein product is CAQTGGLNTEAFF.

This rearrangement joins TRBV16 to TRBJ1-5; D gene uncertain. Trimming stripped 6 bases from V and 4 bases from J, with 16 bases between. This CDR3 contains 15 residues. The germline V gene has CDR1 KGHSY and CDR2 FQNENV. The CDR3 DNA sequence: TGTGCCAGCAGACCCAACATCGCCGCAAATCAGCCCCAGCATTTT. This encodes CASRPNIAANQPQHF.

This chain connects TRBV6-2 or TRBV6-3 to TRBJ1-6; possibly TRBD1 for D (5 bases). The CDR3 runs to 14 residues. CDR1 and CDR2 from the germline V gene are MNHEY and SVGEGT. The germline V and J ends were trimmed by 3 bases and 10 bases, with 13 bases remaining between them. CDR3 sequence reads: CASSYPRAASPLHF. CDR3 bases: TGTGCCAGCAGTTATCCCAGGGCTGCGTCACCCCTCCACTTT.

The chain is built from TRBV2 and TRBJ2-1; 7 bases line up with TRBD2. CDR1 SNHLY and CDR2 FYNNEI come from the germline V gene. V gave up 3 bases and J gave up 15 bases; unmatched junction bases: 23. The CDR3 spans 17 residues. The CDR3 sequence: CASSEGLLANPRREPFF. As DNA, the CDR3 is TGTGCCAGCAGTGAGGGGCTACTAGCGAACCCACGTAGGGAACCGTTCTTC. The full variable domain, in which reference TRBV2 and TRBJ2-1 provide the parts outside the CDR3, is EPEVTQTPSHQVTQMGQEVILRCVPISNHLYFYWYRQILGQKVEFLVSFYNNEISEKSEIFDDQFSVERPDGSNFTLKIRSTKLEDSAMYFCASSEGLLANPRREPFFGPGTRLTVL.

This chain connects TRBV18 to TRBJ1-1, with 8 bases identical to TRBD1. V was clipped by 3 bases and J by 5 bases; unmatched bases: 8. The germline V gene has CDR1 KGHSH and CDR2 LQKENI. The CDR3 spans 15 residues. The CDR3 region is CASSPAGGAGTEAFF. For the CDR3, the DNA is TGTGCCAGCTCACCGGCAGGGGGCGCGGGGACTGAAGCTTTCTTT.

J is TRBJ1-2 and V is TRBV10-2, with D hard to call. This CDR3 is 12 amino acids long. Trimming left V 3 bases short and J 2 bases short, with 4 bases between. Germline V CDR1 and CDR2: WSHSY, SAAADI. CDR3 nucleotides: TGCGCCAGCAGTGACAGAAACTATGGCTACACCTTC. It yields the protein CASSDRNYGYTF.

In the case of this clone: The DNA is left out, because the CDR3 cannot be placed on it with certainty; the CDR3 is given as TCRdb lists it. V and J are TRBV27 and TRBJ2-7; whether TRBD2, the table's D call, matches the DNA was not checked. Ends included, the CDR3 has 14 residues. Germline V gene sequence: CDR1 MNHEY, CDR2 SMNVEV (reference sequence). The CDR3 here is CASSSSLAPGEQYF.

The chain combines TRBV10-3 with TRBJ2-2, with 7 bases fitting TRBD1. Looked up from germline, CDR1 is ENHRY and CDR2 is SYGVKD. The ends lost 4 bases at V and 7 bases at J; junction bases unmatched: 6. This CDR3 has 14 residues. In nucleotides, the CDR3 is TGTGCCATCAGTGCCGGACAGGTCGGCGGGGAGCTGTTTTTT. Encoded protein: CAISAGQVGGELFF.

V gene TRBV27 combines with J gene TRBJ2-7; 9 bases are a match to TRBD1. V shed 6 bases, J shed 2 bases, and the junction held 2 bases outside the gene matches. The CDR3 is made up of 13 amino acids. Germline CDR1 is MNHEY and CDR2 is SMNVEV (reference sequence). The CDR3 reads CASRRTGAYEQYF. The CDR3 DNA follows: TGTGCCAGCAGGCGGACAGGGGCCTACGAGCAGTACTTC.